The present entry profiles one T cell receptor (beta chain) with its context. What it recognizes is unknown. The treatment was: 19 received Ad26.COV2.S at low or high dose, single or two shots; about 5 received placebo; per-sample allocation not given. After the first vaccine or placebo injection, samples were drawn on day 63. Method: immunoSEQ multiplex PCR; TCRdb's copy keeps in-frame clones and lacks some. This table holds 350,000 to 500,000 clones, 80% to 95% found once. The data derive from a study of Ad26.COV2.S vaccination and SARS-CoV-2 variants. Across the whole study: Enrollment placed the donor in the COV1001 Ad26.COV2.S trial arm. General observations from the study: Vaccinees reportedly had broad spike-specific CD8+ and CD4+ T cell responses.

V was clipped by 11 bases and J by 0 bases, with 9 bases between them. The CDR3 runs to 12 residues. Germline V gene lookup returns CDR1 MNHEY and CDR2 SVGAGI. The sequence came from a person between 18 and 59 years old who received the Ad26.COV2.S COVID-19 vaccine or a placebo. The rearrangement joins TRBV6-5 to TRBJ2-3; no definite D call. Sequences were derived from peripheral blood, sampled in a trial of Ad26.COV2.S vaccine versus placebo. CDR3 nucleotide sequence: TGTGCCTCGACCAGGAGCACAGATACGCAGTATTTT. This sequence encodes CASTRSTDTQYF.